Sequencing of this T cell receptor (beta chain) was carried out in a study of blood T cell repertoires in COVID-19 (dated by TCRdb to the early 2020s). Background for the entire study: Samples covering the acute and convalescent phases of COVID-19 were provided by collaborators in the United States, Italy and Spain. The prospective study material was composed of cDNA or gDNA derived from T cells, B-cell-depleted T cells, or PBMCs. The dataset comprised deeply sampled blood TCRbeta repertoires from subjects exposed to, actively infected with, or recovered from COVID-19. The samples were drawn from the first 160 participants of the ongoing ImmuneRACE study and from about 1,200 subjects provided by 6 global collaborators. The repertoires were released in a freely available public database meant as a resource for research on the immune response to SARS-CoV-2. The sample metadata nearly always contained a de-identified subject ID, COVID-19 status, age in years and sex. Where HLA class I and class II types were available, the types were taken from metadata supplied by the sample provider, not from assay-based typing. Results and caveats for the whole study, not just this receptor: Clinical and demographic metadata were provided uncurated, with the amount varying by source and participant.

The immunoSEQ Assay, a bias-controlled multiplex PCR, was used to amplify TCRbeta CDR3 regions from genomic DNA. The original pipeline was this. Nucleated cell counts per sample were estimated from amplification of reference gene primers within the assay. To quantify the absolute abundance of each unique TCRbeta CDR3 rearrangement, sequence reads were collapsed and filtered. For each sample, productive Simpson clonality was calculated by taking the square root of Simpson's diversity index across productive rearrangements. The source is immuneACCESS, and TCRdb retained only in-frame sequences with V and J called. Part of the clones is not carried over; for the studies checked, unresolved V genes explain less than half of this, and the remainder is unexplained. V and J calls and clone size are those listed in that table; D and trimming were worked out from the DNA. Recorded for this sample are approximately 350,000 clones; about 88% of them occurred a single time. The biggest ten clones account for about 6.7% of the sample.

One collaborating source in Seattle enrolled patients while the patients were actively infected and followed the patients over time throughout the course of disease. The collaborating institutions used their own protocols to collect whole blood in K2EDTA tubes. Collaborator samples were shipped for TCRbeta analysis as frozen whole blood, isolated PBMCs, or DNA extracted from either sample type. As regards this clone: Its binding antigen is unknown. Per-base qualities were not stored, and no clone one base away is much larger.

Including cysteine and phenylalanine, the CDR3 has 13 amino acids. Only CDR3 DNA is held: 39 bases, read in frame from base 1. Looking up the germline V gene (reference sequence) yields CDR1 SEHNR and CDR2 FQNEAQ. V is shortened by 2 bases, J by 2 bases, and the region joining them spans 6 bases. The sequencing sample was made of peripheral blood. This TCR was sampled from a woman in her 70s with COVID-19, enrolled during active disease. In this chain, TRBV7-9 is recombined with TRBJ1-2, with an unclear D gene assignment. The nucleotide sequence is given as TGTGCCAGCAGCTTAAATCAGAACTATGGCTACACCTTC. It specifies CASSLNQNYGYTF.